Listed below are T cell receptor beta chains from one sample, sequenced in a study of blood T cell repertoires in COVID-19. Repertoires were generated with immunoSEQ multiplex PCR, while TCRdb's copy carries only in-frame clones and drops some. Of roughly 150,000 clones in the sample, approximately 86% were seen once. Sequences were obtained from peripheral blood. Receptor source: a woman aged 80 or over with active or convalescent COVID-19. CDR3s include the opening cysteine and the closing phenylalanine or tryptophan. D genes are given only for firm matches. Some rows mark clone size as missing; the rest say once, few, many or name a class of expanded clone.

abundance: -; j_gene: TRBJ1-4; d_gene: -; v_gene: TRBV9; CDR3nt: TGTGCCAGCAGCCCCGGCCCAGGGCCAACTAATGAAAAACTGTTTTTT; CDR3aa: CASSPGPGPTNEKLFF
abundance: once; j_gene: TRBJ2-3; d_gene: TRBD2; v_gene: TRBV7-9; CDR3nt: TGTGCCAGCAGCAGACTAGCGGGCACAGATACGCAGTATTTT; CDR3aa: CASSRLAGTDTQYF
abundance: -; j_gene: TRBJ1-2; d_gene: TRBD1; v_gene: TRBV5-4; CDR3nt: TGTGCCAGCAGCTTCTCGAGACAGGGAACCTATGGCTACACCTTC; CDR3aa: CASSFSRQGTYGYTF
abundance: -; j_gene: TRBJ2-5; d_gene: TRBD2; v_gene: TRBV2; CDR3nt: TGTGCCAGCACCGGACCTAGCGGGAGCCAAGAGACCCAGTACTTC; CDR3aa: CASTGPSGSQETQYF
abundance: -; j_gene: TRBJ2-3; d_gene: -; v_gene: TRBV5-1; CDR3nt: TGCGCCAGCAGCTTGGACAGGGGCACAGATACGCAGTATTTT; CDR3aa: CASSLDRGTDTQYF
abundance: -; j_gene: TRBJ1-6; d_gene: -; v_gene: TRBV6-1; CDR3nt: TGTGCCAGCAGTGAAGGCGCGCGAGGCTATAATTCACCCCTCCACTTT; CDR3aa: CASSEGARGYNSPLHF
abundance: -; j_gene: TRBJ2-1; d_gene: TRBD2; v_gene: TRBV5-1; CDR3nt: TGCGCCAGCAGCCCCCGGGGACTAGCGGCGTGGGATGAGCAGTTCTTC; CDR3aa: CASSPRGLAAWDEQFF
abundance: -; j_gene: TRBJ2-3; d_gene: TRBD1; v_gene: TRBV18; CDR3nt: TGTGCCAGCTCACCCATGGACAGGTATAGCACAGATACGCAGTATTTT; CDR3aa: CASSPMDRYSTDTQYF
abundance: -; j_gene: TRBJ1-1; d_gene: -; v_gene: TRBV5-1; CDR3nt: TGCGCCAGCAGCGCGTACAGGGCGAACACTGAAGCTTTCTTT; CDR3aa: CASSAYRANTEAFF
abundance: many; j_gene: TRBJ2-7; d_gene: TRBD2; v_gene: TRBV6-2/TRBV6-3; CDR3nt: TGTGCCAGCAGCCAGGTTGAAGCGGGAGACCACGAGCAGTACTTC; CDR3aa: CASSQVEAGDHEQYF
abundance: -; j_gene: TRBJ1-2; d_gene: -; v_gene: TRBV27; CDR3nt: TGTGCCAGCAGTGTGGGGGGACCGAGTTTCCGCTTCTATGGCTACACCTTC; CDR3aa: CASSVGGPSFRFYGYTF
abundance: -; j_gene: TRBJ1-1; d_gene: -; v_gene: TRBV28; CDR3nt: TGTGCCAGCAGTTTTTTGAGGACTGAAGCTTTCTTT; CDR3aa: CASSFLRTEAFF
abundance: -; j_gene: TRBJ1-5; d_gene: -; v_gene: TRBV20-1; CDR3nt: TGCAGTGCTAGTACAGGGTCGTTGATCCAGCCCCAGCATTTT; CDR3aa: CSASTGSLIQPQHF
abundance: once; j_gene: TRBJ1-2; d_gene: -; v_gene: TRBV28; CDR3nt: TGTGCCAGCATATCATCGGGACTGTATGGCTACACCTTC; CDR3aa: CASISSGLYGYTF
abundance: -; j_gene: TRBJ2-3; d_gene: TRBD2; v_gene: TRBV7-3; CDR3nt: TGTGCCAGCAGCAGCCCCGGAGCGGGGGAGGCAGATACGCAGTATTTT; CDR3aa: CASSSPGAGEADTQYF
abundance: -; j_gene: TRBJ2-5; d_gene: TRBD2; v_gene: TRBV9; CDR3nt: TGTGCCAGCAGCGCTCTAGCGGGCCCCTCGGAGACCCAGTACTTC; CDR3aa: CASSALAGPSETQYF
abundance: -; j_gene: TRBJ2-3; d_gene: TRBD1; v_gene: TRBV11-3; CDR3nt: TGTGCCAGCAGCCCCGGAGGAGACAGGGTAGAGGTGCAGTATTTT; CDR3aa: CASSPGGDRVEVQYF
abundance: few; j_gene: TRBJ1-1; d_gene: -; v_gene: TRBV6-5; CDR3nt: TGTGCCAGCAGCTCCCGGGGGGTGGGGGCTGAAGCTTTCTTT; CDR3aa: CASSSRGVGAEAFF
abundance: -; j_gene: TRBJ1-1; d_gene: TRBD1; v_gene: TRBV9; CDR3nt: TGTGCCAGCAGTGTAACAGGGGCGGGAACTGAAGCTTTCTTT; CDR3aa: CASSVTGAGTEAFF
abundance: few; j_gene: TRBJ1-5; d_gene: -; v_gene: TRBV2; CDR3nt: TGTGCCAGCCGGTGGCGGTCCCAACAGCCCCAGCATTTT; CDR3aa: CASRWRSQQPQHF
abundance: -; j_gene: TRBJ2-5; d_gene: TRBD1; v_gene: TRBV5-1; CDR3nt: TGCGCCAGCAGCTTGGCAGGGGGCGAGACCCAGTACTTC; CDR3aa: CASSLAGGETQYF
abundance: -; j_gene: TRBJ2-4; d_gene: -; v_gene: TRBV28; CDR3nt: TGTGCCAGCAACCACAGGGACGCCAAAAACATTCAGTACTTC; CDR3aa: CASNHRDAKNIQYF
abundance: -; j_gene: TRBJ2-3; d_gene: TRBD2; v_gene: TRBV5-1; CDR3nt: TGCGCCAGCAGCCCCCTTACTAGCGGGAGCGCAGATACGCAGTATTTT; CDR3aa: CASSPLTSGSADTQYF
abundance: once; j_gene: TRBJ2-5; d_gene: TRBD2; v_gene: TRBV2; CDR3nt: TGTGCCAGCAGTAAGACTAGCGGGAGCGGTGGAGAGACCCAGTACTTC; CDR3aa: CASSKTSGSGGETQYF
abundance: -; j_gene: TRBJ2-4; d_gene: TRBD2; v_gene: TRBV30; CDR3nt: TGTGCCTGGGGTAGCGGGAGTGCGACCAAAAACATTCAGTACTTC; CDR3aa: CAWGSGSATKNIQYF
abundance: -; j_gene: TRBJ1-2; d_gene: -; v_gene: TRBV4-2; CDR3nt: TGTGCCAGCAGCCAAGACCCGGACAAATTGGGCTACACCTTC; CDR3aa: CASSQDPDKLGYTF
abundance: -; j_gene: TRBJ1-2; d_gene: -; v_gene: TRBV2; CDR3nt: TGTGCCGGACACAGGGACAACTATGGCTACACCTTC; CDR3aa: CAGHRDNYGYTF
abundance: -; j_gene: TRBJ2-1; d_gene: -; v_gene: TRBV7-9; CDR3nt: TGTGCCAGCAGCGCCTTGAGAGGTTACAATGAGCAGTTCTTC; CDR3aa: CASSALRGYNEQFF
abundance: -; j_gene: TRBJ2-7; d_gene: -; v_gene: TRBV28; CDR3nt: TGTGCCAGCAGACCCACAGCGGACCCTTACGAGCAGTACTTC; CDR3aa: CASRPTADPYEQYF